This T cell receptor beta chain derives from a study of CD8 T cells in Susac syndrome. Study overall: Within the group of sequenced Susac syndrome patients, six had active disease and roughly eight were in remission. Patients with Susac syndrome were therapy-naive, on corticosteroids, or on intravenous immunoglobulin alone at blood draw.

Random hexamers were used to reverse transcribe the RNA input (about 0.45 to 1 ug). The authors amplified TCR beta CDR3 across 54 Vbeta and 13 Jbeta using immunoSEQ multiplex PCR. One entry per CDR3 protein results from TCRdb running MiXCR on the immunoSEQ multiplex PCR reads. Of about 130,000 distinct CDR3 sequences in the sample, approximately 95% were seen once. Germline V lookup: CDR1 SGHVS, CDR2 FQNEAQ. The CDR3 extends over 13 amino acids. V gave up 5 bases and J gave up 5 bases, with 13 bases separating them. The chain is built from TRBV7-8 and TRBJ2-7, with D perhaps matching TRBD1 (7 bases). The receptor was derived from a human donor with Susac syndrome. Material for sequencing was CD8+ T cells from PBMCs. The CDR3: CASSPSRGDEQYF. CDR3 in DNA: TGTGCCAGCAGCCCCAGCAGGGGGGACGAGCAGTACTTC.